This T cell receptor beta chain originates from a study of CD8 T cells in ankylosing spondylitis. TCRdb redid the calling of the 5' RACE reads with MiXCR, one entry per CDR3 protein. The sample has about 160,000 distinct CDR3 sequences, roughly 10% seen once. This CDR3 spans 13 amino acids. Per germline, CDR1 MNHEY and CDR2 SMNVEV (reference sequence). J lost 5 bases, V lost 2 bases, and 2 bases had no gene match. This clonotype was counted at least ten times. This sequence was found in a female donor with ankylosing spondylitis or in good health (not recorded which). J is TRBJ2-5 and V is TRBV27; 7 bases map to TRBD1. Sequences were obtained from blood, either unsorted or a sorted T cell fraction (not recorded which). DNA of the CDR3: TGTGCCAGCAGTTTAGCAGGGGGTGAGACCCAGTACTTC. It encodes CASSLAGGETQYF.